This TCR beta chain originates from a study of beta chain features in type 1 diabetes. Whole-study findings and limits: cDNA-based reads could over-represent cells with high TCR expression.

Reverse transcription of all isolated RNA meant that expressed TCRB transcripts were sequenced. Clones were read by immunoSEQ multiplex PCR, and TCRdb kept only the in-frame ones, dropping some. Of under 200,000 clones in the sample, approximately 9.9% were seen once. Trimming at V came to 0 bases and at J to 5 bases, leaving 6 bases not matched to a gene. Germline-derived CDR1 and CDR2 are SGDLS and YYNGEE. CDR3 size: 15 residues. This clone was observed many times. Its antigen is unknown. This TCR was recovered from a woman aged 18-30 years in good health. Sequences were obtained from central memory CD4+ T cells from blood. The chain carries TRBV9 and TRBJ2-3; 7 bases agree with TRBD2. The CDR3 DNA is TGTGCCAGCAGCGTAGATCCAAGCGGGGAAGATACGCAGTATTTT. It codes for CASSVDPSGEDTQYF.